This entry lists 13 T cell receptor beta chains sequenced from one sample in a study of T cell responses to AZD1222 COVID-19 vaccine. The table came from immunoSEQ multiplex PCR; TCRdb's copy has only in-frame clones and leaves some out. The table lists about 83,000 clones, approximately 87% of them singletons. The source material was peripheral blood, sampled on day 0 of MenACWY control vaccination. The source of these receptors is an adult in good health.

This clone was recorded only once. The chain employs TRBV19 and TRBJ2-1, with D possibly matching TRBD1 (6 bases). The CDR3 contains 14 residues. Between the trimmed V and J ends, which lost 3 bases and 8 bases, there was a span of 14 bases. CDR1 and CDR2 (germline): LNHDA, SQIVND (reference sequence). This CDR3 is CASSIMRTVHEQFF. For the CDR3, the DNA is TGTGCCAGTAGTATTATGAGGACAGTGCATGAGCAGTTCTTC.

This chain links TRBV20-1 with TRBJ2-1; TRBD1 matches at 8 bases. Losses at the gene ends were 6 bases for V and 5 bases for J; bases not matched to a gene: 0. Germline values: CDR1 DFQATT, CDR2 SNEGSKA (reference sequence). There are 11 residues in the CDR3. As DNA, the CDR3 is TGCAGTGCGGGACAGGACAATGAGCAGTTCTTC. Translation: CSAGQDNEQFF.

The V gene is TRBV28, the J gene TRBJ1-5, with 7 bases identical to TRBD1. The germline CDR1 and CDR2 sequences are MDHEN and SYDVKM. The CDR3 has 17 residues. V was pared by 6 bases and J by 6 bases, with 17 bases of the junction left unmatched. The CDR3 here is CASSHPNRGWVSQPQHF. DNA of the CDR3: TGTGCCAGCAGCCACCCTAACAGGGGCTGGGTTAGTCAGCCCCAGCATTTT.

The chain employs TRBV7-2 and TRBJ2-1; 14 bases agree with TRBD2. CDR1 SGHTA and CDR2 FQGNSA come from the germline V gene. The CDR3 loop spans 16 amino acids. V shed 5 bases and J 7 bases; nucleotides not matched to a gene: 7. CDR3 sequence: CASSPRLAGGPNEQFF. CDR3 nucleotide sequence: TGTGCCAGCAGCCCTCGACTAGCGGGAGGGCCAAATGAGCAGTTCTTC. The full variable domain, completed using reference TRBV7-2 and TRBJ2-1, is GAGVSQSPSNKVTEKGKDVELRCDPISGHTALYWYRQSLGQGLEFLIYFQGNSAPDKSGLPSDRFSAERTGGSVSTLTIQRTQQEDSAVYLCASSPRLAGGPNEQFFGPGTRLTVL.

J is TRBJ2-3 and V is TRBV6-5; D gene unclear. Looked up from germline, CDR1 is MNHEY and CDR2 is SVGAGI. The ends were cut back, 6 bases at V and 2 bases at J, with 12 bases in the middle. CDR3 length: 14 amino acids. CDR3 in DNA: TGTGCCAGCAGACGCTTGGCCCCCACAGATACGCAGTATTTT. This sequence encodes CASRRLAPTDTQYF.

J is TRBJ2-7 and V is TRBV5-1; D possibly corresponds to TRBD1 (5 bases). Trimming removed 2 bases from V and 5 bases from J, with 20 bases in between. The germline V gene has CDR1 SGHRS and CDR2 YFSETQ. This CDR3 comprises 16 residues. CDR3: CASSLTGRNVQDEQYF. Written as DNA, the CDR3 is TGCGCCAGCAGCTTAACAGGCAGAAACGTCCAGGACGAGCAGTACTTC.

CDR3 sequence (DNA): TGTGCCAGCAGCCGACCACGGGGGGGGGAGCAGTACTTC. Protein product: CASSRPRGGEQYF. The chain carries TRBV14 and TRBJ2-7, with 8 bases identical to TRBD2. From germline, CDR1 is SGHDN and CDR2 FVKESK. The J segment lost 7 bases and the V segment lost 4 bases, leaving 6 bases of the junction unmatched. The CDR3 is 13 residues long.

This chain connects TRBV24-1 to TRBJ1-4, with D possibly TRBD1 on 6 matching bases. Germline V gene data show CDR1 as KGHDR and CDR2 as SFDVKD. CDR3 size: 13 residues. With 9 bases removed from V and 7 bases from J, the gap between germline ends came to 14 bases. The CDR3 DNA reads as TGTGCCACCCCCGGGCAGGGGCTTGAAAAACTGTTTTTT. Its translation: CATPGQGLEKLFF.

This clone was counted only a few times. The chain carries TRBV18 and TRBJ1-3; maybe TRBD1 (5 bases). With 0 bases removed from V and 0 bases from J, the gap between germline ends came to 15 bases. The CDR3 extends over 18 amino acids. The germline CDR1 and CDR2 sequences are KGHSH and LQKENI. CDR3 in amino acids: CASSPPVGTQSSGNTIYF. DNA of the CDR3: TGTGCCAGCTCACCACCGGTAGGGACGCAAAGCTCTGGAAACACCATATATTTT.

This rearrangement joins TRBV10-1 to TRBJ2-1, with 9 bases aligning to TRBD2. This CDR3 has 16 residues. Unmatched junction bases numbered 7, after V lost 3 bases and J lost 4 bases. Per germline, CDR1 WNHNN and CDR2 SYGVQD (reference sequence). CDR3 sequence reads: CASSDLGGRAYNEQFF. The CDR3 DNA follows: TGCGCCAGCAGTGACCTAGGCGGGAGGGCGTACAATGAGCAGTTCTTC.

The chain carries TRBV4-3 and TRBJ1-4; D unclear. The germline V and J ends were trimmed by 2 bases and 5 bases, with 12 bases remaining between them. Germline V lookup: CDR1 LGHNA, CDR2 YSLEER. This CDR3 spans 15 amino acids. The CDR3 spells CASSQYASGNEKLFF. Written as DNA, the CDR3 is TGCGCCAGCAGCCAATACGCATCGGGGAATGAAAAACTGTTTTTT.

The chain recombines TRBV14 with TRBJ2-5, with D perhaps TRBD1 (6 bases). The length of the CDR3 is 13 residues. Trimming removed 0 bases from V and 7 bases from J, with 9 bases in between. Germline V gene data show CDR1 as SGHDN and CDR2 as FVKESK. DNA for the CDR3: TGTGCCAGCAGCCAAGATATCAGGGGGACCCAGTACTTC. Translation gives CASSQDIRGTQYF.

This chain links TRBV28 with TRBJ2-3, with D perhaps TRBD1 (5 bases). This CDR3 has 13 amino acids. Germline-derived CDR1 and CDR2 are MDHEN and SYDVKM. Trimming pared 3 bases from V and 4 bases from J, leaving 8 bases between. CDR3 protein: CASSLPGPDTQYF. Here the CDR3 DNA reads TGTGCCAGCAGTTTGCCAGGGCCAGATACGCAGTATTTT.